These T cell receptor beta chains were read from a single sample in a study of T cell responses to AZD1222 COVID-19 vaccine. TCRdb's copy holds only in-frame clones and misses some; the assay was immunoSEQ multiplex PCR. The sample yields fewer than 110,000 clones, roughly 87% seen once. The source was peripheral blood, collected on day 0 of AZD1222 vaccination. The receptors stem from an adult in good health. Each CDR3 is given with its conserved first and last residue. Fields, in order: CDR3 length, J gene, clone size, V gene, D gene, CDR3 protein, CDR3 DNA. A D gene is named only where the DNA matches it firmly. The size of a clone is reported for some rows only, either as once, few or many, or as a class for expanded clones.

>16|TRBJ2-3|NA|TRBV5-1|NA
CASSLYSLSSTDTQYF
TGCGCCAGCAGCTTGTATTCCTTATCTAGCACAGATACGCAGTATTTT
>13|TRBJ1-5|few|TRBV30|NA
CALALQGNQPQHF
TGTGCCCTCGCTTTACAGGGCAATCAGCCCCAGCATTTT
>17|TRBJ1-4|NA|TRBV10-3|TRBD1
CAITLRRTGGNNEKLFF
TGTGCCATCACCCTCCGCAGGACAGGGGGGAATAATGAAAAACTGTTTTTT
>12|TRBJ1-3|NA|TRBV29-1|NA
CSVWTAGNTIYF
TGCAGCGTTTGGACAGCCGGAAACACCATATATTTT
>15|TRBJ1-2|NA|TRBV5-1|NA
CASSRTALSNYGYTF
TGCGCCAGCAGCCGGACAGCTCTATCTAACTATGGCTACACCTTC
>16|TRBJ2-3|NA|TRBV6-5|NA
CASSYSTDLSTDTQYF
TGTGCCAGCAGTTACTCGACAGACTTAAGCACAGATACGCAGTATTTT
>17|TRBJ2-6|NA|TRBV21-1|NA
CASSIHLGGSGANVLTF
TGTGCCAGCAGCATACACTTAGGGGGCTCTGGGGCCAACGTCCTGACTTTC
>13|TRBJ1-2|NA|TRBV6-2/TRBV6-3|NA
CASSYSDRYGYTF
TGTGCCAGCAGTTATTCGGACCGGTATGGCTACACCTTC
>14|TRBJ2-2|NA|TRBV15|NA
CATSRGQHTGELFF
TGTGCCACCAGCAGAGGCCAGCACACCGGGGAGCTGTTTTTT
>14|TRBJ1-3|NA|TRBV15|TRBD1
CATADRASGNTIYF
TGTGCCACCGCAGACAGGGCCTCTGGAAACACCATATATTTT
>15|TRBJ1-1|NA|TRBV18|TRBD1
CASSDPWTGRTEAFF
TGTGCCAGCTCGGATCCCTGGACAGGGCGCACTGAAGCTTTCTTT
>14|TRBJ1-4|NA|TRBV7-9|TRBD1
CASRPSGGGEKLFF
TGTGCCAGCAGGCCTAGCGGAGGGGGCGAAAAACTGTTTTTT
>14|TRBJ2-2|NA|TRBV5-1|NA
CASSLGTNTGELFF
TGCGCCAGCAGCTTGGGGACAAACACCGGGGAGCTGTTTTTT
>13|TRBJ1-5|NA|TRBV19|NA
CASSLEWNQPQHF
TGTGCCAGTAGCCTCGAGTGGAATCAGCCCCAGCATTTT
>15|TRBJ1-5|NA|TRBV7-2|TRBD1
CASSFEGASNQPQHF
TGTGCCAGCAGCTTTGAGGGGGCTAGCAATCAGCCCCAGCATTTT
>16|TRBJ2-5|NA|TRBV5-5|NA
CASSPGVPTRQETQYF
TGTGCCAGCAGCCCTGGAGTACCTACTAGACAAGAGACCCAGTACTTC
>12|TRBJ1-2|NA|TRBV29-1|NA
CSSGGGPYGYTF
TGCAGCTCTGGGGGCGGACCTTATGGCTACACCTTC
>17|TRBJ2-1|NA|TRBV19|NA
CASSTSSGGIGLNEQFF
TGTGCCAGTAGTACCTCCTCCGGAGGGATCGGGCTCAATGAGCAGTTCTTC
>10|TRBJ1-5|once|TRBV12-5|NA
CASRSQPQHF
TGTGCTAGTAGGTCACAGCCCCAGCATTTT
>13|TRBJ1-1|NA|TRBV19|NA
CASSSSENTEAFF
TGTGCCAGTAGTTCATCAGAGAACACTGAAGCTTTCTTT
>14|TRBJ2-4|NA|TRBV28|NA
CASSLTGGGNIQYF
TGTGCCAGCAGTTTAACAGGGGGGGGAAACATTCAGTACTTC
>17|TRBJ2-2|once|TRBV19|TRBD2
CASSPGLLRGDTGELFF
TGTGCCAGTAGTCCCGGTTTGTTGCGGGGGGACACCGGGGAGCTGTTTTTT
>14|TRBJ1-1|NA|TRBV27|NA
CASSLFRGYTEAFF
TGTGCCAGCAGTTTATTTAGGGGCTACACTGAAGCTTTCTTT
>17|TRBJ1-4|NA|TRBV10-3|NA
CAISDVGRSATNEKLFF
TGTGCCATCAGTGATGTAGGGAGGAGTGCAACTAATGAAAAACTGTTTTTT
>13|TRBJ1-1|NA|TRBV27|NA
CASSHTWDTEAFF
TGTGCCAGCAGTCATACGTGGGACACTGAAGCTTTCTTT
>17|TRBJ2-7|NA|TRBV28|TRBD1
CASSYTVPGQLTYEQYF
TGTGCCAGCAGTTATACCGTACCGGGACAGCTTACCTACGAGCAGTACTTC
>16|TRBJ1-5|few|TRBV19|TRBD1
CASSIVGGGGWEPQHF
TGTGCCAGTAGTATAGTGGGAGGAGGGGGCTGGGAGCCCCAGCATTTT
>15|TRBJ1-3|NA|TRBV2|NA
CASSKDLFSGNTIYF
TGTGCCAGCAGTAAGGACTTATTCTCTGGAAACACCATATATTTT
>13|TRBJ1-1|NA|TRBV14|NA
CASSTSMNTEAFF
TGTGCCAGCAGTACCAGCATGAACACTGAAGCTTTCTTT
>15|TRBJ2-7|once|TRBV15|NA
CATSRDLGAGDEQYF
TGTGCCACCAGCAGAGACCTTGGGGCAGGGGACGAGCAGTACTTC
>17|TRBJ2-6|NA|TRBV29-1|NA
CSVEENRVGSGANVLTF
TGCAGCGTTGAAGAGAACAGGGTGGGTAGTGGGGCCAACGTCCTGACTTTC
>14|TRBJ2-1|few|TRBV28|NA
CASSGVIGIDEQFF
TGTGCCAGCAGTGGGGTGATAGGGATAGATGAGCAGTTCTTC
>13|TRBJ2-7|once|TRBV7-6|TRBD2
CASSFISGQEQYF
TGTGCCAGCAGCTTTATTAGCGGGCAAGAGCAGTACTTC
>14|TRBJ1-2|NA|TRBV9|NA
CASSVLEMSYGYTF
TGTGCCAGCAGCGTACTGGAAATGAGCTATGGCTACACCTTC
>15|TRBJ1-2|NA|TRBV9|TRBD1
CASSVGTGSNYGYTF
TGTGCCAGCAGCGTCGGGACAGGGTCAAACTATGGCTACACCTTC
>20|TRBJ2-5|NA|TRBV28|TRBD2
CASSFPGHLLAGLLQETQYF
TGTGCCAGCAGTTTCCCGGGACACCTACTAGCGGGGCTCCTCCAAGAGACCCAGTACTTC
>12|TRBJ2-1|NA|TRBV3-1/TRBV3-2|TRBD1
CASRQGWNEQFF
TGTGCCAGCAGACAGGGGTGGAATGAGCAGTTCTTC
>13|TRBJ2-1|NA|TRBV10-3|TRBD2
CATAGVISDEQFF
TGTGCCACAGCGGGAGTCATTTCCGATGAGCAGTTCTTC
>14|TRBJ1-2|once|TRBV2|TRBD1
CASSAGQGDYGYTF
TGTGCCAGCAGTGCCGGACAGGGGGACTATGGCTACACCTTC
>15|TRBJ1-6|once|TRBV28|TRBD1
CASSLADRAGSPLHF
TGTGCCAGCAGTTTGGCGGACAGGGCGGGATCACCCCTCCACTTT
>14|TRBJ1-2|NA|TRBV3-1/TRBV3-2|TRBD1
CASSPGQGAKGYTF
TGTGCCAGCAGCCCGGGACAGGGGGCAAAAGGCTACACCTTC
>14|TRBJ2-7|NA|TRBV27|NA
CASSLSRSSYEQYF
TGTGCCAGCAGTTTATCCCGATCCTCCTACGAGCAGTACTTC
>15|TRBJ1-5|NA|TRBV27|NA
CASSFSDRTGQPQHF
TGTGCCAGCAGTTTCTCCGACAGGACGGGCCAGCCCCAGCATTTT
>14|TRBJ2-3|NA|TRBV5-1|NA
CASSLTRSRDTQYF
TGCGCCAGCAGCTTGACCCGCAGTAGAGATACGCAGTATTTT
>15|TRBJ1-6|NA|TRBV18|NA
CASSPGTDNNSPLHF
TGTGCCAGCTCACCTGGGACGGATAATAATTCACCCCTCCACTTT
>15|TRBJ1-3|NA|TRBV9|NA
CASSVEPSSGNTIYF
TGTGCCAGCAGCGTAGAACCGAGCTCTGGAAACACCATATATTTT
>17|TRBJ1-5|NA|TRBV11-3|TRBD1
CASSLGGQVCSNQPQHF
TGTGCCAGCAGCTTAGGAGGACAGGTCTGTAGCAATCAGCCCCAGCATTTT